This is a list of T cell receptor beta chains from one sample in a study of control samples from healthy donors and cancer patients. The repertoire was sequenced with immunoSEQ multiplex PCR; TCRdb's copy has only in-frame clones and lacks some. The table lists around 190,000 clones, around 90% of them singletons. Sequenced input: blood. Every receptor here comes from a young man in good health. Both conserved end residues are part of each CDR3. The D gene is left open where the match is weak. Not every row has a clone size; where given, it reads once, few, many or a size class.

V gene: TRBV29-1; D gene: .; clone size: .; J gene: TRBJ2-7; CDR3 protein: CSGTPRTSSYEQYF; CDR3 DNA: TGCAGCGGGACCCCAAGAACGAGCTCCTACGAGCAGTACTTC
V gene: TRBV5-1; D gene: TRBD2; clone size: .; J gene: TRBJ2-3; CDR3 protein: CASSPGTSGSTDTQYF; CDR3 DNA: TGCGCCAGCAGCCCCGGGACTAGCGGGAGCACAGATACGCAGTATTTT
V gene: TRBV4-2; D gene: .; clone size: .; J gene: TRBJ1-2; CDR3 protein: CASSHNGYTF; CDR3 DNA: TGTGCCAGCAGCCACAATGGCTACACCTTC
V gene: TRBV5-1; D gene: .; clone size: .; J gene: TRBJ1-1; CDR3 protein: CASSFGGVAEAFF; CDR3 DNA: TGCGCCAGCAGCTTTGGGGGCGTCGCTGAAGCTTTCTTT
V gene: TRBV29-1; D gene: .; clone size: .; J gene: TRBJ2-7; CDR3 protein: CSSTQGREQYF; CDR3 DNA: TGCAGCTCAACCCAGGGTCGCGAGCAGTACTTC
V gene: TRBV6-2/TRBV6-3; D gene: .; clone size: .; J gene: TRBJ2-7; CDR3 protein: CASSYGGAEYEQYF; CDR3 DNA: TGTGCCAGCAGTTACGGCGGGGCAGAGTACGAGCAGTACTTC
V gene: TRBV18; D gene: .; clone size: .; J gene: TRBJ2-2; CDR3 protein: CASSLNPSFSGELFF; CDR3 DNA: TGTGCCAGCTCACTTAACCCTAGTTTCTCCGGGGAGCTGTTTTTT
V gene: TRBV30; D gene: .; clone size: .; J gene: TRBJ2-7; CDR3 protein: CAWSAGWEQYF; CDR3 DNA: TGTGCCTGGAGTGCGGGTTGGGAGCAGTACTTC
V gene: TRBV7-2; D gene: .; clone size: .; J gene: TRBJ2-3; CDR3 protein: CASSLQSSASTQYF; CDR3 DNA: TGTGCCAGCAGCCTACAGTCTTCTGCTTCTACGCAGTATTTT
V gene: TRBV4-1; D gene: TRBD2; clone size: .; J gene: TRBJ2-3; CDR3 protein: CASSPRASGGRTDTQYF; CDR3 DNA: TGCGCCAGCAGCCCTCGGGCTAGCGGGGGGAGAACAGATACGCAGTATTTT
V gene: TRBV10-1; D gene: .; clone size: .; J gene: TRBJ2-7; CDR3 protein: CASSRTPSYEQYF; CDR3 DNA: TGCGCCAGCAGCCGAACCCCCTCCTACGAGCAGTACTTC
V gene: TRBV20-1; D gene: .; clone size: .; J gene: TRBJ1-2; CDR3 protein: CSARFQGYTF; CDR3 DNA: TGCAGTGCTAGATTTCAAGGCTACACCTTC
V gene: TRBV18; D gene: .; clone size: .; J gene: TRBJ1-6; CDR3 protein: CASSSSHDSPLHF; CDR3 DNA: TGTGCCAGCTCCTCGAGTCATGATTCACCCCTCCACTTT
V gene: TRBV10-3; D gene: .; clone size: .; J gene: TRBJ1-3; CDR3 protein: CAISDPGNTIYF; CDR3 DNA: TGTGCCATCAGTGATCCCGGAAACACCATATATTTT
V gene: TRBV12-5; D gene: .; clone size: .; J gene: TRBJ2-1; CDR3 protein: CASGLDGGGYNEQFF; CDR3 DNA: TGTGCTAGTGGTTTGGACGGGGGAGGCTACAATGAGCAGTTCTTC
V gene: TRBV6-6; D gene: .; clone size: once; J gene: TRBJ1-5; CDR3 protein: CASSLGGGGNQPQHF; CDR3 DNA: TGTGCCAGCAGCCTGGGGGGGGGTGGCAATCAGCCCCAGCATTTT
V gene: TRBV4-2; D gene: TRBD1; clone size: .; J gene: TRBJ1-4; CDR3 protein: CASSQTGVGVEKLFF; CDR3 DNA: TGTGCCAGCAGCCAAACAGGGGTTGGGGTTGAAAAACTGTTTTTT
V gene: TRBV29-1; D gene: .; clone size: .; J gene: TRBJ2-3; CDR3 protein: CSPIVRGTSTDTQYF; CDR3 DNA: TGCAGCCCGATTGTTCGAGGCACTAGCACAGATACGCAGTATTTT
V gene: TRBV12-3/TRBV12-4; D gene: .; clone size: .; J gene: TRBJ2-1; CDR3 protein: CASSSGRNEQFF; CDR3 DNA: TGTGCCAGCAGCTCCGGAAGGAATGAGCAGTTCTTC
V gene: TRBV10-2; D gene: TRBD1; clone size: .; J gene: TRBJ2-5; CDR3 protein: CASSWTGVQETQYF; CDR3 DNA: TGCGCCAGCAGCTGGACAGGTGTGCAAGAGACCCAGTACTTC
V gene: TRBV19; D gene: .; clone size: .; J gene: TRBJ1-2; CDR3 protein: CASTPGWGGGYTF; CDR3 DNA: TGTGCCAGTACCCCCGGCTGGGGGGGCGGCTACACCTTC
V gene: TRBV2; D gene: TRBD1; clone size: .; J gene: TRBJ2-1; CDR3 protein: CASSEEGGQGFEQFF; CDR3 DNA: TGTGCCAGCAGTGAGGAGGGCGGACAGGGCTTTGAGCAGTTCTTC
V gene: TRBV7-3; D gene: .; clone size: .; J gene: TRBJ1-4; CDR3 protein: CASSPSPRGAGNEKLFF; CDR3 DNA: TGTGCCAGCAGCCCATCCCCCCGGGGCGCGGGTAATGAAAAACTGTTTTTT
V gene: TRBV1; D gene: .; clone size: .; J gene: TRBJ2-2; CDR3 protein: CTSSHADRGHTGELFF; CDR3 DNA: TGCACCAGCAGCCATGCGGACAGGGGGCATACCGGGGAGCTGTTTTTT
V gene: TRBV6-2/TRBV6-3; D gene: .; clone size: few; J gene: TRBJ2-7; CDR3 protein: CASSSWGPSMEYEQYF; CDR3 DNA: TGTGCCAGCAGCTCCTGGGGCCCATCCATGGAATACGAGCAGTACTTC
V gene: TRBV28; D gene: .; clone size: .; J gene: TRBJ1-1; CDR3 protein: CASSLGGGGDTEAFF; CDR3 DNA: TGTGCCAGCAGCCTGGGGGGGGGCGGGGACACTGAAGCTTTCTTT
V gene: TRBV12-3/TRBV12-4; D gene: .; clone size: .; J gene: TRBJ2-2; CDR3 protein: CASSLRWTGELFF; CDR3 DNA: TGTGCCAGCAGTTTACGGTGGACCGGGGAGCTGTTTTTT
V gene: TRBV5-1; D gene: TRBD2; clone size: .; J gene: TRBJ2-7; CDR3 protein: CASSPQKGLAFEQYF; CDR3 DNA: TGCGCCAGCAGCCCCCAGAAGGGACTAGCGTTCGAGCAGTACTTC
V gene: TRBV7-6; D gene: TRBD2; clone size: .; J gene: TRBJ2-6; CDR3 protein: CAGSLVGSGTISGANVLTF; CDR3 DNA: TGTGCCGGCAGCTTAGTTGGGTCAGGGACTATCTCTGGGGCCAACGTCCTGACTTTC
V gene: TRBV28; D gene: TRBD1; clone size: .; J gene: TRBJ1-3; CDR3 protein: CASSLGQPSGNTIYF; CDR3 DNA: TGTGCCAGCAGTCTGGGACAGCCCTCTGGAAACACCATATATTTT
V gene: TRBV28; D gene: .; clone size: .; J gene: TRBJ1-2; CDR3 protein: CASSLGPQEGGYTF; CDR3 DNA: TGTGCCAGCAGCCTCGGGCCCCAAGAGGGTGGCTACACCTTC
V gene: TRBV5-4; D gene: .; clone size: few; J gene: TRBJ2-3; CDR3 protein: CASSLEGGSTDTQYF; CDR3 DNA: TGTGCCAGCAGCTTGGAGGGCGGGAGCACAGATACGCAGTATTTT
V gene: TRBV6-5; D gene: TRBD1; clone size: .; J gene: TRBJ1-6; CDR3 protein: CASSYSWTGANSPLHF; CDR3 DNA: TGTGCCAGCAGTTACTCTTGGACAGGGGCTAATTCACCCCTCCACTTT
V gene: TRBV11-2; D gene: TRBD2; clone size: .; J gene: TRBJ2-1; CDR3 protein: CASSRPAGVREQFF; CDR3 DNA: TGTGCCAGCAGCCGGCCGGCGGGAGTTCGTGAGCAGTTCTTC
V gene: TRBV9; D gene: .; clone size: .; J gene: TRBJ1-1; CDR3 protein: CASSVQEMNTEAFF; CDR3 DNA: TGTGCCAGCAGCGTACAGGAGATGAACACTGAAGCTTTCTTT
V gene: TRBV14; D gene: .; clone size: .; J gene: TRBJ1-1; CDR3 protein: CASSPRQLNTEAFF; CDR3 DNA: TGTGCCAGCAGCCCACGACAGCTGAACACTGAAGCTTTCTTT
V gene: TRBV6-2/TRBV6-3; D gene: TRBD2; clone size: .; J gene: TRBJ2-7; CDR3 protein: CASSLGTSGTYEQYF; CDR3 DNA: TGTGCCAGCAGCTTAGGGACTAGCGGAACCTACGAGCAGTACTTC
V gene: TRBV4-1; D gene: TRBD2; clone size: .; J gene: TRBJ2-3; CDR3 protein: CASSQGREDTDTQYF; CDR3 DNA: TGCGCCAGCAGCCAAGGGCGGGAGGACACAGATACGCAGTATTTT
V gene: TRBV5-1; D gene: .; clone size: .; J gene: TRBJ1-5; CDR3 protein: CASSRDSNQPQHF; CDR3 DNA: TGCGCCAGCAGCAGGGATAGCAATCAGCCCCAGCATTTT
V gene: TRBV7-9; D gene: .; clone size: .; J gene: TRBJ1-5; CDR3 protein: CASSLTDSNQPQHF; CDR3 DNA: TGTGCCAGCAGCTTGACAGATAGCAATCAGCCCCAGCATTTT
V gene: TRBV25-1; D gene: .; clone size: .; J gene: TRBJ2-5; CDR3 protein: CASLGRLQETQYF; CDR3 DNA: TGTGCCAGCCTCGGCAGACTCCAAGAGACCCAGTACTTC
V gene: TRBV29-1; D gene: .; clone size: .; J gene: TRBJ2-1; CDR3 protein: CSVEDRLRGIRVEQFF; CDR3 DNA: TGCAGCGTTGAAGATAGGCTTAGGGGGATTAGGGTAGAGCAGTTCTTC
V gene: TRBV5-6; D gene: .; clone size: .; J gene: TRBJ1-1; CDR3 protein: CASSQGPEAFF; CDR3 DNA: TGTGCCAGCAGCCAGGGCCCTGAAGCTTTCTTT
V gene: TRBV7-2; D gene: TRBD1; clone size: .; J gene: TRBJ2-7; CDR3 protein: CASSFSGTGVPEQYF; CDR3 DNA: TGTGCCAGCAGCTTCTCCGGGACAGGGGTTCCCGAGCAGTACTTC
V gene: TRBV5-1; D gene: TRBD1; clone size: .; J gene: TRBJ1-6; CDR3 protein: CASSLVRTGVESPLHF; CDR3 DNA: TGCGCCAGCAGCTTGGTCCGGACAGGGGTAGAATCACCCCTCCACTTT
V gene: TRBV30; D gene: .; clone size: .; J gene: TRBJ1-5; CDR3 protein: CAWSLGGGGQPQHF; CDR3 DNA: TGTGCCTGGAGTCTGGGAGGGGGTGGTCAGCCCCAGCATTTT